This entry is about one TCR beta chain. V lost 2 bases to trimming and J lost 3 bases; unmatched junction nucleotides: 3. The CDR3 is made up of 14 amino acids. Germline V gene sequence: CDR1 KGHSH, CDR2 LQKENI. PCR primers comprised 60 Vbeta and 13 Jbeta primers. Assay used: immunoSEQ multiplex PCR; TCRdb lists only in-frame clones, some missing. The sample gives some 150,000 clones, about four fifths of which show up once; around 2% is in the top ten. The data originate from a study of cytomegalovirus exposure and HLA in healthy donors. This chain uses TRBV18 with TRBJ1-1, with 7 bases matching TRBD1. Sequencing was done on a sample of PBMCs. The clonotype was recovered from a man younger than 45 in good health and CMV-seronegative. The chain's CDR3 is CASSPDRVDTEAFF. CDR3 coding DNA: TGTGCCAGCTCACCAGACAGGGTGGACACTGAAGCTTTCTTT.